The clone carrying this TCR beta chain is judged medium-sized (0.01 to 0.1%). The antigen remains undetermined. TCRdb reprocessed the reads with MiXCR, giving one entry per CDR3 protein. The profile shows about 830,000 distinct CDR3 sequences, approximately 30% of them singletons. This record comes from a study of T cell repertoires in cytomegalovirus infection. Looking at the study overall: Both recently identified HLA-C-restricted and well-studied HLA-B-restricted CMV epitopes were used in the study.

Regarding the study as a whole: HLA-C-restricted CMV clonotypes gave the most frequent clonotype in two of eight donors.

The CDR3 is 17 residues long. Germline V gives CDR1 SGHTA, CDR2 FQGNSA. Trimming took off 1 base at V and 0 bases at J, with 16 bases between the two ends. The chain links TRBV7-2 to TRBJ2-7, with a weak D call TRBD2 (5 bases). The starting material was cultured CD8+ T cells from PBMCs, obtained from culture after CMV antigen stimulation. This clonotype originated in a human donor in good health (CMV status not recorded). Some clones in this sample may be carry-over from other donors' samples. CDR3 in amino acids: CASSLGFRGQSSYEQYF. CDR3 DNA: TGTGCCAGCAGCTTAGGCTTTCGGGGTCAGAGCTCCTACGAGCAGTACTTC. Full variable domain (missing parts from reference TRBV7-2 and TRBJ2-7): GAGVSQSPSNKVTEKGKDVELRCDPISGHTALYWYRQSLGQGLEFLIYFQGNSAPDKSGLPSDRFSAERTGGSVSTLTIQRTQQEDSAVYLCASSLGFRGQSSYEQYFGPGTRLTVT.